This entry features one T cell receptor (beta chain) sequence. Its cognate antigen is unknown. Using its own MiXCR run on the 5' RACE reads, TCRdb lists one record per CDR3 protein. The sample lists 450,000 to 700,000 distinct CDR3 sequences, roughly 17% occurring once. The data were obtained in a study of T-cell memory formation after mild COVID-19. Study summary: Largely donor-specific sequence clusters came from a couple of donors. The study's findings and limits: Most CD4+ clones that shrank were in CM and EM, while CD8+ ones turned up in EMRA.

Germline V lookup: CDR1 LGHDT, CDR2 YNNKEL (reference sequence). The CDR3 has 15 amino acids. Germline trimming cut 5 bases from V and 4 bases from J; bases unmatched to any gene: 8. The sequence derives from an adult woman who had mild COVID-19 (a few samples of this study predate the infection). Cell type and time point are not known. Source material: PBMCs or a T cell subset sorted from them (not recorded which). The genes are TRBV3-1 and TRBJ2-7; 10 bases are a match to TRBD1. CDR3 sequence (DNA): TGTGCCAGCAGCGGCCGGGACAGGGGCAGGTACGAGCAGTACTTC. Translated: CASSGRDRGRYEQYF.